One sample yielded the 10 T cell receptor beta chains listed below, sequenced in a study of blood T cell repertoires in COVID-19. Using immunoSEQ multiplex PCR, the repertoire was profiled, and TCRdb retains in-frame clones only, with some absent. The sample records some 250,000 clones, 85% to 90% being singletons. The specimen sequenced was peripheral blood. The receptors derive from a woman in her fifties or sixties with COVID-19, enrolled during active disease.

The V and J genes are TRBV5-4 and TRBJ1-2; no reliable D call. Trimming took 6 bases from V and 8 from J, leaving 17 bases between them. Germline V CDR1 and CDR2: SGHNT, YYREEE (reference sequence). This CDR3 is 13 amino acids long. CDR3 sequence: CASKMGRFGGYTF. Written as DNA, the CDR3 is TGTGCCAGCAAAATGGGGAGGTTTGGGGGCTACACCTTC.

This clone was recorded once. Other DNA sequences from this sample encode an identical CDR3 as well. The chain couples TRBV6-5 to TRBJ1-5; D call uncertain. This CDR3 comprises 13 residues. Trimming took off 5 bases at V and 0 bases at J, with 5 bases between the two ends. CDR1 and CDR2 (germline): MNHEY, SVGAGI. The CDR3 nucleotides read TGTGCCAGCAGTCCGTATAGCAATCAGCCCCAGCATTTT. Translated: CASSPYSNQPQHF.

The chain uses TRBV9 and TRBJ2-1, with 11 bases identical to TRBD2. With V trimmed by 4 bases and J by 5 bases, 8 bases remained unmatched. The germline V gene has CDR1 SGDLS and CDR2 YYNGEE. The CDR3 is 16 residues long. This chain's CDR3 is CASSSLAGGIHNEQFF. Here the CDR3 DNA reads TGTGCCAGCAGCTCCTTAGCGGGGGGGATCCACAATGAGCAGTTCTTC. The full variable domain, its missing parts supplied by reference TRBV9 and TRBJ2-1, is DSGVTQTPKHLITATGQRVTLRCSPRSGDLSVYWYQQSLDQGLQFLIQYYNGEERAKGNILERFSAQQFPDLHSELNLSSLELGDSALYFCASSSLAGGIHNEQFFGPGTRLTVL.

There are a few counts of this clone. The chain links TRBV30 to TRBJ1-5, with unresolved D. The V gene lost 1 base and the J gene lost 3 bases, with 7 bases spanning the gap. The CDR3 sequence is 13 residues long. The germline V gene has CDR1 GTSNPN and CDR2 SVGIG (reference sequence). As DNA, the CDR3 is TGTGCCTGGAGTGCAGTGCCCAATCAGCCCCAGCATTTT. Its translation: CAWSAVPNQPQHF.

The V gene is TRBV28, the J gene TRBJ2-7, with D possibly being TRBD1 (5 bases). Germline lookup yields CDR1 MDHEN and CDR2 SYDVKM. CDR3 length: 15 amino acids. V gave up 6 bases and J gave up 2 bases, with 17 bases separating them. CDR3 bases: TGTGCCAGCAGATCAAAACTCAGGGAACCCTACGAGCAGTACTTC. Amino acid sequence: CASRSKLREPYEQYF.

The V call is TRBV19, the J call TRBJ2-1, with 12 nucleotides matching TRBD2. Germline V CDR1 and CDR2: LNHDA, SQIVND (reference sequence). CDR3 length: 14 residues. V lost 6 bases and J lost 7; bases outside the gene matches: 4. CDR3 sequence: CASRWGTSGNEQFF. Here the CDR3 DNA reads TGTGCCAGTAGATGGGGGACTAGCGGGAATGAGCAGTTCTTC.

The V call is TRBV9, the J call TRBJ2-2; 9 bases map to TRBD2. Germline V gene sequence: CDR1 SGDLS, CDR2 YYNGEE. The ends lost 3 bases at V and 8 bases at J; junction bases unmatched: 17. This CDR3 is built from 18 residues. The CDR3 DNA reads TGTGCCAGCAGCGGGGAGGTAGCGGGAGCCTTCAAACTGGGGGAGCTGTTTTTT. This codes for CASSGEVAGAFKLGELFF.

This sequence joins TRBV11-3 and TRBJ1-1, with D perhaps TRBD1 (5 bases). Trimming removed 2 bases from V and 6 bases from J, with 10 bases in between. The CDR3 is 13 amino acids. Germline V gene lookup returns CDR1 SGHNT and CDR2 YENEEA. CDR3 nucleotide sequence: TGTGCCAGCAGCTTAACCGGGACTGCTGAAGCTTTCTTT. It encodes CASSLTGTAEAFF.

The chain employs TRBV18 and TRBJ2-1; maybe TRBD1 (6 bases). This CDR3 contains 15 residues. CDR1 KGHSH and CDR2 LQKENI come from the germline V gene. The V gene lost 8 bases and the J gene lost 2 bases, with 16 bases spanning the gap. The CDR3 spells CASQKETGPYNEQFF. As DNA, the CDR3 is TGTGCCAGCCAAAAAGAGACAGGACCCTACAATGAGCAGTTCTTC.

The chain recombines TRBV11-2 with TRBJ1-2; 11 positions match TRBD1. The trim removed 5 bases at V and 8 bases at J, leaving 22 bases unmatched. The CDR3 runs to 19 residues. CDR1 and CDR2 (germline): SGHAT, FQNNGV. For the CDR3, the DNA is TGTGCCAGCAGCCGCCATGTAACTAGAGGGACAGGGGGGACTAGGGGCTACACCTTC. This sequence encodes CASSRHVTRGTGGTRGYTF.